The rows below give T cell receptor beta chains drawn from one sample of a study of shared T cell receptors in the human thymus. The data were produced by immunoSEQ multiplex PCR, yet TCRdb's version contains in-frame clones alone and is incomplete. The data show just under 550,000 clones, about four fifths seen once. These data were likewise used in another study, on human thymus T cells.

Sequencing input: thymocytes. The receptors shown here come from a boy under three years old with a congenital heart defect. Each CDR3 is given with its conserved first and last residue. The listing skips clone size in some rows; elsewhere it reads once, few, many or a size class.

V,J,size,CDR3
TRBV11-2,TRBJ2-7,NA,CASSFEGPTPYEQYF
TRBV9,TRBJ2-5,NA,CASSLWASVGETQYF
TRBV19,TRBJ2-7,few,CASSPKTSDYEQYF
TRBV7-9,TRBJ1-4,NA,CASSSPGQGGEKLFF
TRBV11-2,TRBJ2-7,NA,CASSLGNRPPYEQYF
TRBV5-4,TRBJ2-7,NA,CASTHTGTGAYEQYF
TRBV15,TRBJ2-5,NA,CATSTPPWDRNQAHLETQYF
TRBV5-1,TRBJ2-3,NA,CASSLGRLAGDGTQYF
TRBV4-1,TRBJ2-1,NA,CASSQVPGLVQPEQFF
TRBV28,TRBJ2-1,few,CASSLKGADRGHSEQFF
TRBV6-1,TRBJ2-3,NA,CASSAPRDRDTDTQYF
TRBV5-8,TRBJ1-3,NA,CASSLDHTGNSGNTIYF
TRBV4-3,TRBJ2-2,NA,CASSQVVGGTGELFF
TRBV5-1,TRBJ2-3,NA,CASSLGGLAVTDTQYF
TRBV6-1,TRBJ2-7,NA,CASSDFLYEQYF
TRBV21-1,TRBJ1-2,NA,CASNESGQGQDGYTF
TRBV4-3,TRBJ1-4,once,CASSHITGVGEKLFF
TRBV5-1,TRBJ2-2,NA,CASSLYGRGELFF
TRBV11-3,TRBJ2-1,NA,CASSLDWARGADEQFF
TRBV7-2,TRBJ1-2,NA,CASSLRQGHYGYTF
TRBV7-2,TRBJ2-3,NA,CASSLARRTSGTGTDTQYF
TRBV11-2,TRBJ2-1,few,CASSLGVSGRRSYNEQFF
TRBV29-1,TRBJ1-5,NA,CSVARGGDQPQHF
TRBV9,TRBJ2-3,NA,CASSTSRRGLTDTQYF
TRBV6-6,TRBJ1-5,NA,CASRPVKGPGQPQHF
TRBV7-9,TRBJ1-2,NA,CASSLAPILDRGRDGYTF
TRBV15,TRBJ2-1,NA,CATSGSGQGGYNEQFF
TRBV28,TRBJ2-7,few,CATLAGASYEQYF
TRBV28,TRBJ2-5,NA,CASRGGRESSQETQYF
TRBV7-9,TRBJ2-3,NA,CASSPRHGVRDTQYF
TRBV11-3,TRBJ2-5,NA,CASRTGETQYF
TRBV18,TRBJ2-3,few,CASALTSGRTTDTQYF
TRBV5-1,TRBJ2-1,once,CASSLLGSGRDYNEQFF
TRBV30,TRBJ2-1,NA,CAWSVRDNEQFF
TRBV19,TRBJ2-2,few,CASSTHTGELFF
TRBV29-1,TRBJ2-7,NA,CSVLNASEQYF
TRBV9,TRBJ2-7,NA,CASSPSGSRAYEQYF
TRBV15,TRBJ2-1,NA,CATSREVGAKGGVTSGNYNEQFF
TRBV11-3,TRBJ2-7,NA,CASSPGTDSYEQYF
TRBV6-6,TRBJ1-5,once,CASSQDRWSQPQHF
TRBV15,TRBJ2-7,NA,CATSGGRIEAYPYEQYF
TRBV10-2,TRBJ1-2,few,CASSESIRGGDGYTF
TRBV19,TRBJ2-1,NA,CASSPLVGATYNEQFF
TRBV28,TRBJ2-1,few,CASSLALLQGPEQFF
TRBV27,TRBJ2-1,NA,CASSLGPYPNEQFF
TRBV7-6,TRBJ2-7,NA,CASSLGSGGMYEQYF
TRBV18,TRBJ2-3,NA,CASSPPVGRSTDTQYF
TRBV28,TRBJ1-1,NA,CATHPMALADRAFF
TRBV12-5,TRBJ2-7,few,CASGFAPPETYEQYF
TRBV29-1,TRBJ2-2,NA,CSVGTGKAAGELFF
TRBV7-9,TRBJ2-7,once,CASSRQGQFSFYEQYF